These T cell receptor beta chains were read from a single sample in a study of blood T cell repertoires in COVID-19. Profiled with immunoSEQ multiplex PCR; TCRdb holds only in-frame clones, not every one. The sample includes about 110,000 clones, 85% seen only once; the top ten take roughly 3.5%. Sequencing input: peripheral blood. These receptor sequences come from a man aged 35 to 55 with acute or convalescent COVID-19. Both conserved end residues are part of each CDR3. D genes are given only for firm matches. Expanded clones get a size class; other rows say once, few or many, or leave the size out.

J | size | D | V | CDR3 | DNA
TRBJ2-7 | once | TRBD1 | TRBV24-1 | CATSAGQDTGEQYF | TGTGCCACCAGTGCGGGACAGGATACGGGGGAGCAGTACTTC
TRBJ2-7 | - | - | TRBV4-1 | CASSLGQSYEQYF | TGCGCCAGCAGCCTTGGACAGAGCTACGAGCAGTACTTC
TRBJ1-1 | once | TRBD1 | TRBV29-1 | CSVRPTLGTGRKMNTEAFF | TGCAGCGTTCGACCTACGCTAGGGACAGGGCGGAAAATGAACACTGAAGCTTTCTTT
TRBJ1-6 | - | - | TRBV19 | CASRTLTPNNSPLHF | TGTGCCAGTAGGACGCTGACACCAAATAATTCACCCCTCCACTTT
TRBJ1-2 | - | - | TRBV5-4 | CASSLDPTEIYGYTF | TGTGCCAGCAGCTTGGACCCGACAGAGATCTATGGCTACACCTTC
TRBJ2-3 | few | TRBD1 | TRBV24-1 | CATSDPPGQGRGDTQYF | TGTGCCACCAGTGATCCTCCGGGACAGGGGAGGGGGGATACGCAGTATTTT
TRBJ2-7 | - | TRBD1 | TRBV29-1 | CSVSDRGRTYEQYF | TGCAGCGTTAGCGACAGGGGTAGAACCTACGAGCAGTACTTC
TRBJ1-5 | once | - | TRBV10-2 | CASAGGDQPQHF | TGCGCCAGCGCGGGGGGGGATCAGCCCCAGCATTTT
TRBJ2-1 | - | TRBD2 | TRBV2 | CASSDRLAGYNEQFF | TGTGCCAGCAGTGATCGGCTAGCGGGCTACAATGAGCAGTTCTTC
TRBJ1-2 | - | TRBD1 | TRBV5-1 | CASSLNGQVTYGYTF | TGCGCCAGCAGCTTGAACGGACAGGTGACCTATGGCTACACCTTC
TRBJ2-5 | once | - | TRBV5-1 | CASNYPGNGETQYF | TGCGCCAGCAATTATCCCGGGAATGGGGAGACCCAGTACTTC
TRBJ1-1 | - | - | TRBV6-5 | CASSYGRVNTEAFF | TGTGCCAGCAGTTACGGTCGGGTGAACACTGAAGCTTTCTTT
TRBJ1-1 | once | - | TRBV6-5 | CASSYSKNTEAFF | TGTGCCAGCAGTTACTCCAAGAACACTGAAGCTTTCTTT
TRBJ2-6 | - | - | TRBV7-3 | CASSLTTASGANVLTF | TGTGCCAGCAGCTTAACAACAGCCTCTGGGGCCAACGTCCTGACTTTC
TRBJ2-2 | - | TRBD1 | TRBV3-1/TRBV3-2 | CASSQPDRGRTGELFF | TGTGCCAGCAGCCAACCTGACAGGGGGCGGACCGGGGAGCTGTTTTTT
TRBJ1-2 | - | - | TRBV14 | CASSQGIQGSLYYGYTF | TGTGCCAGCAGCCAAGGTATACAGGGCTCTCTCTACTATGGCTACACCTTC
TRBJ2-4 | - | TRBD2 | TRBV4-1 | CASSQGALAGLAAKNIQYF | TGCGCCAGCAGCCAAGGGGCTTTAGCGGGGTTGGCGGCCAAAAACATTCAGTACTTC
TRBJ1-1 | - | - | TRBV4-1 | CASSPRTGNTEAFF | TGCGCCAGCAGCCCCCGAACAGGGAACACTGAAGCTTTCTTT
TRBJ2-7 | once | TRBD1 | TRBV19 | CASSRDRDSYEQYF | TGTGCCAGTAGCCGGGACAGAGACTCCTACGAGCAGTACTTC
TRBJ2-7 | - | TRBD2 | TRBV7-9 | CASSLVGKGLVSYEQYF | TGTGCCAGCAGCTTAGTCGGGAAGGGACTAGTCAGTTACGAGCAGTACTTC